These 29 T cell receptor beta chains originate from one sample sequenced in a study of read filtering for tumor transcriptome and immune sequencing. From roughly 400 ng of RNA, a library with molecular barcoded alpha/delta and beta/gamma adaptors was made. One entry per CDR3 protein results from TCRdb running MiXCR on the reads. The sample holds about 58,000 distinct CDR3 sequences, about 12% seen once. The sequencing sample was made of a population of CD138-negative cells sorted from bone marrow. The receptors derive from a donor older than 35 with multiple myeloma.

In its sample, this clonotype was seen many times. The V and J genes are TRBV30 and TRBJ2-1; tentative D call: TRBD1 (5 bases). This CDR3 is built from 14 residues. The V end was cut by 2 bases, the J end by 0 bases, with 8 bases between. CDR1 and CDR2 (germline): GTSNPN, SVGIG (reference sequence). The CDR3 reads CAWSQDTSYNEQFF. The CDR3 coding sequence is TGTGCCTGGAGTCAGGACACCTCCTACAATGAGCAGTTCTTC.

This clonotype was seen many times. V usage is TRBV6-6 and J usage is TRBJ1-1; unclear D gene. The V end lost 2 bases, the J end lost 5 bases, and 9 bases lay between the germline ends. There are 13 residues in the CDR3. Germline V lookup: CDR1 MNHNY, CDR2 SVGAGI (reference sequence). The chain's CDR3 is CASSYEGGTEAFF. The CDR3 DNA reads as TGTGCCAGCAGTTACGAGGGCGGAACTGAAGCTTTCTTT.

This clonotype came up many times. This chain links TRBV29-1 with TRBJ2-5, with D tentatively TRBD1 (6 bases). Trimming shortened V by 4 bases and J by 4 bases, and 13 bases separated the two germline ends. CDR3 length: 13 residues. Germline V gives CDR1 SQVTM, CDR2 ANQGSEA. Written as DNA, the CDR3 is TGCAGCGTTGGGAATAGAGGGGGAGAGACCCAGTACTTC. Protein product: CSVGNRGGETQYF.

This clonotype was recorded many times. J is TRBJ1-5 and V is TRBV20-1; the D is unclear. This CDR3 spans 15 amino acids. The germline V and J ends were trimmed by 0 bases and 0 bases, with 9 bases remaining between them. The germline V gene has CDR1 DFQATT and CDR2 SNEGSKA (reference sequence). The CDR3 sequence: CSAREVGSSNQPQHF. The CDR3 nucleotides are TGCAGTGCTAGAGAGGTTGGGAGTAGCAATCAGCCCCAGCATTTT.

This clonotype was picked up many times. J is TRBJ2-5 and V is TRBV3-1; 7 bases match TRBD1. This CDR3 contains 13 residues. J lost 2 bases, V lost 4 bases, and 1 base had no gene match. Germline loops: CDR1 LGHDT, CDR2 YNNKEL (reference sequence). CDR3 protein: CASSRQGQETQYF. The CDR3 region has the DNA TGTGCCAGCAGCCGACAGGGACAAGAGACCCAGTACTTC.

This clonotype has more than one count but fewer than ten. The V and J genes are TRBV5-1 and TRBJ2-7; no definite D call. The germline CDR1 and CDR2 sequences are SGHRS and YFSETQ. V was shortened by 3 bases and J by 1 base, with 5 bases between the two germline ends. The CDR3 has 12 residues. This CDR3 reads CASSSKSYEQYF. CDR3 DNA sequence: TGCGCCAGCAGCTCCAAGTCCTACGAGCAGTACTTC.

This clonotype was counted many times. The CDR3 DNA reads as TGTGCCAGCAGCTTAGCCGAGGGACACCCAGAGGAACTGTTTTTT. It codes for CASSLAEGHPEELFF. The chain uses TRBV7-9 and TRBJ1-4, with a weak D call TRBD1 (6 bases). Trimming took off 0 bases at V and 12 bases at J, with 17 bases between the two ends. The CDR3 is made up of 15 amino acids. Germline-derived CDR1 and CDR2 are SEHNR and FQNEAQ (reference sequence).

This clonotype was counted many times. A read error is possible here, since a much larger clone lies one base away. This chain connects TRBV4-1 to TRBJ2-1, with D possibly being TRBD1 (6 bases). The CDR3 is made up of 16 amino acids. Germline CDR1 MGHRA, CDR2 YSYEKL. The CDR3 bases are TGCGCCAGCAGCCACCAAATTCGGACAGCTAACAATGGGCAGTTCTTC. Residues: CASSHQIRTANNGQFF.

The chain has TRBV11-2 and TRBJ2-5, with D perhaps TRBD2 (6 bases). The V and J ends lost 2 bases and 5 bases respectively, with 15 bases between them. There are 15 residues in the CDR3. Germline values: CDR1 SGHAT, CDR2 FQNNGV. CDR3 in DNA: TGTGCCAGCAGCTTATATGGGGGGAGGTCGGAGACCCAGTACTTC. Protein sequence: CASSLYGGRSETQYF.

The table lists this clonotype with many counts. CDR3 protein: CAISETGTGARETQYF. As DNA, the CDR3 is TGTGCCATCAGTGAAACCGGGACAGGGGCTAGAGAGACCCAGTACTTC. The chain is built from TRBV10-3 and TRBJ2-5; TRBD1 matches 10 bases. Trimming removed 3 bases from V and 4 bases from J; junction bases left unmatched: 8. This CDR3 contains 16 residues. Germline assignment: CDR1 ENHRY and CDR2 SYGVKD.

This clonotype was detected ten times or more. J is TRBJ1-4 and V is TRBV6-2 or TRBV6-3; D gene unclear. This CDR3 region has 12 residues. Germline V gene lookup returns CDR1 MNHEY and CDR2 SVGEGT. V was cut by 5 bases and J by 13 bases, with 14 bases left in between. DNA for the CDR3: TGTGCCAGCAGTGCCTTCATGAGTGGACTGTTTTTT. Its translation: CASSAFMSGLFF.

This clonotype was seen repeatedly, ten times or more. This chain links TRBV5-1 with TRBJ2-5; no firm D call. Germline V gene lookup returns CDR1 SGHRS and CDR2 YFSETQ. The V end was cut by 3 bases, the J end by 4 bases, with 16 bases between. CDR3 length equals 15 residues. The CDR3 DNA reads TGCGCCAGCAGCTCTACGATGCTCGGTGGAGAGACCCAGTACTTC. Its translation is CASSSTMLGGETQYF.

This clonotype was recorded many times. The J gene is TRBJ2-1, the V gene TRBV6-5; maybe TRBD1 (5 bases). The germline CDR1 and CDR2 sequences are MNHEY and SVGAGI. The CDR3 sequence is 13 residues long. The V gene lost 3 bases and the J gene lost 8 bases, with 11 bases spanning the gap. The CDR3: CASSYSGADEQFF. The CDR3 DNA is TGTGCCAGCAGTTATAGTGGGGCCGATGAGCAGTTCTTC.

Of note for this clonotype: Possible read error: a much larger clone is one base away. The conserved closing phenylalanine or tryptophan is absent in this CDR3, likely reflecting a read error. The chain joins TRBV3-1 to TRBJ2-5, with D possibly matching TRBD1 (6 bases). This CDR3 contains 14 residues. Germline assignment: CDR1 LGHDT and CDR2 YNNKEL (reference sequence). Trimming took 0 bases from V and 4 from J, leaving 9 bases between them. CDR3 in DNA: TGTGCCAGCAGCCAAGATTTGGGGGCAGAGACCCAGTACTCC. Amino acids: CASSQDLGAETQYS.

This clonotype was observed at least ten times. The chain joins TRBV10-1 to TRBJ2-7; D is unresolved. The CDR3 is 13 amino acids. The ends were cut back, 2 bases at V and 2 bases at J, with 7 bases in the middle. Germline CDR1 is WNHNN and CDR2 is SYGVQD (reference sequence). The CDR3 region is CASSETGAYEQYF. The CDR3, as DNA: TGCGCCAGCAGTGAGACCGGCGCCTACGAGCAGTACTTC.

This clonotype appeared many times. The gene calls are TRBV6-4 and TRBJ2-1; 9 bases match TRBD2. Trimming cost V 2 bases and J 0 bases; bases outside gene matches: 11. CDR3 length: 19 residues. Germline lookup yields CDR1 MRHNA and CDR2 SNTAGT. DNA for the CDR3: TGTGCCAGCAGTGACGTTCGAGGCGGGGGGGATGACTCCTACAATGAGCAGTTCTTC. Translating gives CASSDVRGGGDDSYNEQFF.

With regard to this clonotype: Mismatch with germline at one junction end may stem from a read error. The chain employs TRBV12-3 or TRBV12-4 and TRBJ1-6; 8 bases line up with TRBD1. CDR3 size: 15 residues. The chain's CDR3 is CASSVRDRNNSPRHF. In DNA form, the CDR3 reads TGTGCCAGCAGCGTCCGGGACAGGAATAATTCACCCCGCCACTTT.

This clonotype was observed many times. The rearrangement joins TRBV6-1 to TRBJ1-5, with 7 positions matching TRBD1. The CDR3 covers 13 residues. CDR1 is MNHNS and CDR2 is SASEGT in the germline V gene. The V gene end was trimmed by 8 bases and the J gene end by 1 base; junction bases not matched to a gene: 2. For the CDR3, the DNA is TGTGCCAGCGGGACAGAAAGCAATCAGCCCCAGCATTTT. Translation gives CASGTESNQPQHF.

This clonotype was seen ten or more times. This rearrangement joins TRBV7-2 to TRBJ1-1; possibly TRBD1 for D (6 bases). CDR3 length equals 12 residues. Between the trimmed V and J ends, which lost 8 bases and 1 base, there was a span of 8 bases. CDR1 is SGHTA and CDR2 is FQGNSA in the germline V gene. CDR3 DNA: TGTGCCAGCGGGGACACGAACACTGAAGCTTTCTTT. Protein sequence: CASGDTNTEAFF.

This clonotype was seen more than once but under ten times. V usage is TRBV6-6 and J usage is TRBJ2-2; a possible D gene is TRBD2 (5 bases). Germline V CDR1 and CDR2: MNHNY, SVGAGI (reference sequence). CDR3 size: 14 residues. V was cut by 4 bases and J by 5 bases, with 11 bases left in between. CDR3 DNA: TGTGCCAGCAGTTTCCACACGGGAACCGGGGAGCTGTTTTTT. Amino acid sequence: CASSFHTGTGELFF.

Points on this clonotype: This clone may be a read error of a much larger clone one base away. This sequence joins TRBV3-1 and TRBJ1-1; D perhaps matches TRBD1 (6 bases). Per the germline V gene, CDR1 is LGHDT and CDR2 is YNNKEL (reference sequence). Trimming pared 4 bases from V and 0 bases from J, leaving 12 bases between. The CDR3 extends over 15 amino acids. CDR3 residues: CASSLDRSMNTEAFF. The DNA of the CDR3 is TGTGCCAGCAGCCTGGACAGAAGCATGAACACTGAAGCTTTCTTT.

This clonotype was observed at least ten times. V usage is TRBV29-1 and J usage is TRBJ1-1; 8 positions match TRBD1. Germline CDR1 reads SQVTM; CDR2 reads ANQGSEA. This CDR3 contains 14 residues. V gave up 1 base and J gave up 6 bases; unmatched junction bases: 7. The CDR3 DNA sequence: TGCAGCGTTGAAGGGACAGGGCCCATCCCTGAAGCTTTCTTT. Translation: CSVEGTGPIPEAFF. Variable domain in full (rest from reference TRBV29-1 and TRBJ1-1): SAVISQKPSRDICQRGTSLTIQCQVDSQVTMMFWYRQQPGQSLTLIATANQGSEATYESGFVIDKFPISRPNLTFSTLTVSNMSPEDSSIYLCSVEGTGPIPEAFFGQGTRLTVV.

The chain links TRBV11-2 to TRBJ2-2; D not certain. Trimming removed 2 bases from V and 4 bases from J, with 8 bases in between. This CDR3 region has 14 residues. Germline V lookup: CDR1 SGHAT, CDR2 FQNNGV. As DNA, the CDR3 is TGTGCCAGCAGCTTAAGGATAGGCACCGGGGAGCTGTTTTTT. Protein product: CASSLRIGTGELFF.

This clonotype was seen many times. The chain employs TRBV4-1 and TRBJ1-2; D unclear. CDR1 is MGHRA, CDR2 YSYEKL, per germline. The CDR3 totals 15 residues. The V end was cut by 0 bases, the J end by 5 bases, with 13 bases between. The CDR3 protein is CASSQEPEYSYGYTF. For the CDR3, the DNA is TGCGCCAGCAGCCAAGAACCGGAGTATTCGTATGGCTACACCTTC.

This clonotype was counted ten times or more. CDR3 DNA sequence: TGTGCCAGCAAGAGGACTAGCGGGGGGGAGACCCAGTACTTC. This sequence encodes CASKRTSGGETQYF. V is TRBV7-9 and J is TRBJ2-5; 14 positions match TRBD2. This CDR3 has 14 residues. Germline CDR1 reads SEHNR; CDR2 reads FQNEAQ (reference sequence). The J segment lost 5 bases and the V segment lost 7 bases, leaving 3 bases of the junction unmatched.

There are many counts of this clonotype. V usage is TRBV24-1 and J usage is TRBJ2-1, with D tentatively TRBD1 (6 bases). CDR1 KGHDR and CDR2 SFDVKD come from the germline V gene. The length of the CDR3 is 17 residues. Trimming took off 2 bases at V and 0 bases at J, with 13 bases between the two ends. CDR3 region: CATSDSRGRSSYNEQFF. The DNA for the CDR3 is TGTGCCACCAGTGATTCCAGGGGTCGTAGCTCCTACAATGAGCAGTTCTTC.

As for this clonotype: Since no conserved phenylalanine or tryptophan closes the CDR3, a read error is the likely cause. The DNA is left out, because the CDR3 cannot be placed on it with certainty; the CDR3 is given as TCRdb lists it. The chain joins TRBV12-3 or TRBV12-4 to TRBJ2-1. The CDR3 is made up of 19 amino acids, end residues included. The CDR3 here is CASSLVAGLGGDSYNEQVC.

This clonotype was counted at least ten times. The V call is TRBV29-1, the J call TRBJ1-2; D is unclear. V shed 2 bases and J shed 2 bases, with 3 bases lying between them. Germline CDR1 reads SQVTM; CDR2 reads ANQGSEA. There are 11 residues in the CDR3. In DNA form, the CDR3 reads TGCAGCGTTGAACAGAACTATGGCTACACCTTC. This codes for CSVEQNYGYTF.

This clonotype has at least ten counts. The chain joins TRBV20-1 to TRBJ2-5; D might be TRBD1 or TRBD2, each matching 5 bases. The CDR3 totals 15 residues. Trimming took off 6 bases at V and 0 bases at J, with 17 bases between the two ends. Germline CDR1 reads DFQATT; CDR2 reads SNEGSKA (reference sequence). The CDR3 region has the DNA TGCAGTGCGATCAACGGGGCGACCAACCAAGAGACCCAGTACTTC. It translates to CSAINGATNQETQYF.